The clone carrying this T cell receptor beta chain was counted once. Trimming shortened V by 3 bases and J by 6 bases, and 9 bases separated the two germline ends. CDR1 is SGHTA and CDR2 is FQGNSA in the germline V gene. The CDR3 has 13 amino acids. The sample belongs to a study of blood T cell repertoires in COVID-19. Study at large: Sample material is recorded as cDNA or gDNA derived from T cells, B-cell-depleted T cells, or PBMCs.

Across about 22 US areas, participants ranged in age from roughly 18 to 95 years. Study processing details: By means of reference gene primer amplification, nucleated cell counts were estimated. Assay: immunoSEQ multiplex PCR; the TCRdb copy retains only in-frame clones and omits some. V, J and clone size were drawn from that table, and D and trimming were deduced from the DNA. The sample lists approximately 150,000 clones, approximately 84% occurring once. This sequence was found in a woman aged 35 to 49 with acute COVID-19. Sequenced: PBMCs or T cells enriched from blood (not recorded which). The chain combines TRBV7-2 with TRBJ1-5; TRBD1 is a possible D gene (6 bases). This CDR3 is CASSFRGGQPQHF. The DNA of the CDR3 is TGTGCCAGCAGCTTCAGGGGCGGTCAGCCCCAGCATTTT.